The clone carrying this T cell receptor (beta chain) was picked up many times. What it binds is unknown. Researchers took RNA transcripts and amplified the TCR beta CDR3 regions from them. A first-round RT-PCR of the TCR CDR3 used the HTBI primer set. TCRdb redid the calling of the multiplex PCR reads with MiXCR, one entry per CDR3 protein. The sample records around 290,000 distinct CDR3 sequences, 13% being singletons. The sample originates from a study of T cells in Graves' hyperthyroidism and ophthalmopathy. Newly diagnosed hyperthyroidism patients aged 18 to 65 years had disease lasting under 2 months. Fresh peripheral blood, 9.5 to 10 ml of it, supplied the PBMCs. CDR3 length: 14 residues. Germline V gene sequence: CDR1 MNHEY, CDR2 SMNVEV (reference sequence). Trimming pared 2 bases from V and 6 bases from J, leaving 11 bases between. Study findings and constraints: Also found in blood were most expanded thyroid clonotypes above 0.001.

The sample taken for sequencing was blood. V usage is TRBV27 and J usage is TRBJ1-5, with a possible D match to TRBD1 (6 bases). This sequence originates from a woman aged 25 to 45 with Graves' hyperthyroidism that later progressed to Graves' ophthalmopathy. CDR3 sequence: CASSLGGKGQPQHF. Here the CDR3 DNA reads TGTGCCAGCAGTTTAGGGGGCAAGGGTCAGCCCCAGCATTTT.